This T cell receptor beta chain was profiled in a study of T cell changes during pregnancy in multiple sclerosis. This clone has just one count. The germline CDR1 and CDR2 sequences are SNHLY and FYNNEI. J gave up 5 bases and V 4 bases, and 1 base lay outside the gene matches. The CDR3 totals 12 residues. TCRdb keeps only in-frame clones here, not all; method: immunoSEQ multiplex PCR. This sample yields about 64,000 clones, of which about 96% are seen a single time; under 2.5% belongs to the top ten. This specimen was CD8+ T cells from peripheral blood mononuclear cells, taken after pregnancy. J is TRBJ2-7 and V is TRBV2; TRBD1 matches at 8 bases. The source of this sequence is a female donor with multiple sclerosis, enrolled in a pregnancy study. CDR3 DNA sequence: TGTGCCAGCAGTGGACAGGGGAACGAGCAGTACTTC. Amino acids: CASSGQGNEQYF.